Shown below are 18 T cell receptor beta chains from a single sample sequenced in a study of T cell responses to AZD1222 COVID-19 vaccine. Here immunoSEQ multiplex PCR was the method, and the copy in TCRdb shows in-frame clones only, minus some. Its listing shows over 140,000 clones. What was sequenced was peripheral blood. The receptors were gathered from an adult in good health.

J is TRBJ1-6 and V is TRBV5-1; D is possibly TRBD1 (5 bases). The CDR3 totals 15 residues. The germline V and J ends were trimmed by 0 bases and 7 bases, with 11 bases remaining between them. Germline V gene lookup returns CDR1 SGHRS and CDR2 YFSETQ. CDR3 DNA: TGCGCCAGCAGCTTGGTGACGGGGCAGAATTCACCCCTCCACTTT. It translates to CASSLVTGQNSPLHF.

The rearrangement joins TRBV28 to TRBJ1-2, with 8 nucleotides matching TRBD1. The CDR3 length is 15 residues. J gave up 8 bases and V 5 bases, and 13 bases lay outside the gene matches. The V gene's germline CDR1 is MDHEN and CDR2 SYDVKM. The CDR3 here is CASSPPWTGREGYTF. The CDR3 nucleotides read TGTGCCAGCAGTCCACCGTGGACAGGGCGAGAAGGCTACACCTTC.

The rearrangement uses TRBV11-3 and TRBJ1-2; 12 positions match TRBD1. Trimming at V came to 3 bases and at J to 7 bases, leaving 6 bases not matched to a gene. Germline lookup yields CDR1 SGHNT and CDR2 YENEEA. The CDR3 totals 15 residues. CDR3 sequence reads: CASSFGTGGFGGYTF. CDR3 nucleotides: TGTGCCAGCAGCTTTGGGACAGGGGGCTTCGGTGGCTACACCTTC.

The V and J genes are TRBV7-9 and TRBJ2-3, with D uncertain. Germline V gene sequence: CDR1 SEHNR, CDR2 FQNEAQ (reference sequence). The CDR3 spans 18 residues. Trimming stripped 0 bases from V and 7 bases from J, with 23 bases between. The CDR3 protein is CASSLATAWVGDGHTQYF. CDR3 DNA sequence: TGTGCCAGCAGCTTAGCCACAGCATGGGTAGGCGACGGACATACGCAGTATTTT.

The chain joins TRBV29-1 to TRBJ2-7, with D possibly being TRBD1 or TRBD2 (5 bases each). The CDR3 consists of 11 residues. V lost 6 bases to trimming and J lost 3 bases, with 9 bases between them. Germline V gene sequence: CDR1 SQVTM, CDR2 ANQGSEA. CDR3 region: CSVGDLYEQYF. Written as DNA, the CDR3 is TGCAGCGTAGGGGACCTCTACGAGCAGTACTTC.

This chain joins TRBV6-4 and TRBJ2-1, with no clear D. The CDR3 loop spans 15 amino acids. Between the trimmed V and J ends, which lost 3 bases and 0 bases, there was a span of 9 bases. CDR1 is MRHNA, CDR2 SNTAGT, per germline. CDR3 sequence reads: CASSELSRSYNEQFF. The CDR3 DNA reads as TGTGCCAGCAGTGAGCTCTCCCGCTCCTACAATGAGCAGTTCTTC.

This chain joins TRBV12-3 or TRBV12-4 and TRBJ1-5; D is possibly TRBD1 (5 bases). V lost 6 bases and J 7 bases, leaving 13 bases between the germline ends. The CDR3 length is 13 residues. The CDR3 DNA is TGTGCCAGCAGCCGGGACGACGGCCAGCCCCAGCATTTT. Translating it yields CASSRDDGQPQHF.

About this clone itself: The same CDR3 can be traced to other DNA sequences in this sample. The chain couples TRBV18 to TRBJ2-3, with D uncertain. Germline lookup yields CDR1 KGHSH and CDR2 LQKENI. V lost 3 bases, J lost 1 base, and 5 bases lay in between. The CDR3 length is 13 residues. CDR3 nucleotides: TGTGCCAGCTCACCGCCGGGCACAGATACGCAGTATTTT. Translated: CASSPPGTDTQYF.

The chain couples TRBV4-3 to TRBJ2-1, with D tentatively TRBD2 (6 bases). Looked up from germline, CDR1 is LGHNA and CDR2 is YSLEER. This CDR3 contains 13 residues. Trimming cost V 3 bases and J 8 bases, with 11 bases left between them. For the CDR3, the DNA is TGCGCCAGCAGCCACGGGGGTGTTTATGAGCAGTTCTTC. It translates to CASSHGGVYEQFF.

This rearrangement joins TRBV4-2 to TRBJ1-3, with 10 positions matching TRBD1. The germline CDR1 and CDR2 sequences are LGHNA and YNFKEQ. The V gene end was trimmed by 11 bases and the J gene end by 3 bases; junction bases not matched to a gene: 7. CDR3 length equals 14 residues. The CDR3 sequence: CASRDRGNGNTIYF. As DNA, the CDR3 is TGTGCCTCACGGGACAGGGGAAATGGAAACACCATATATTTT.

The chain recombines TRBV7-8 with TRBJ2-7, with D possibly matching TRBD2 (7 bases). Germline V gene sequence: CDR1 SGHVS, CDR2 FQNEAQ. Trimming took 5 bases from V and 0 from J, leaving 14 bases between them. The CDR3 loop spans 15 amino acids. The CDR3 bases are TGTGCCAGCAGCACTAGTGGGGGGGCCTCCTACGAGCAGTACTTC. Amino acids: CASSTSGGASYEQYF.

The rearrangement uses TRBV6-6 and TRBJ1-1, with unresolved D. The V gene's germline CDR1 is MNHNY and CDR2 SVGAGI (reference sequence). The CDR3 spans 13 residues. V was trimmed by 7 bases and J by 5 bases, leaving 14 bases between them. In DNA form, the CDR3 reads TGTGCCAGCACCTACCAAAAGGAAACTGAAGCTTTCTTT. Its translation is CASTYQKETEAFF.

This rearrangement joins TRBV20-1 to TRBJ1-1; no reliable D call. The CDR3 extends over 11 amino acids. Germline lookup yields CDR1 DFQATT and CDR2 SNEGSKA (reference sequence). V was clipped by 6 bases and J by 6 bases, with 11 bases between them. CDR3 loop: CSAPDWSEAFF. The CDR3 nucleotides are TGCAGTGCCCCCGACTGGTCTGAAGCTTTCTTT.

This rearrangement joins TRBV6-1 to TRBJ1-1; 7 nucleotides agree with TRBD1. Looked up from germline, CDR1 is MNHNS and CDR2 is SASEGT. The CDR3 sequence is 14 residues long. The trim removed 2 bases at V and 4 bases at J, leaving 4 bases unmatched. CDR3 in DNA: TGTGCCAGCAGTGAACAAGGGGGCGTCACTGAAGCTTTCTTT. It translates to CASSEQGGVTEAFF.

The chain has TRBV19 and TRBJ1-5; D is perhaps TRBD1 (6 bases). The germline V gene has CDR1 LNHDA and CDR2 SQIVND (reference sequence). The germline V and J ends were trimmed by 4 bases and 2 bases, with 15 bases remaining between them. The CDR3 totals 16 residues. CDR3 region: CASSRSQGTRNQPQHF. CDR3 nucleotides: TGTGCCAGTAGTAGGAGCCAGGGGACCCGCAATCAGCCCCAGCATTTT.

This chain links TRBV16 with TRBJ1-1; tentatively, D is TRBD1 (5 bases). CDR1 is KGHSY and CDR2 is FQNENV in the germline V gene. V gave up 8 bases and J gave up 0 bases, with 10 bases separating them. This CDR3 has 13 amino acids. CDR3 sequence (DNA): TGTGCCAGCGGGGGACGGATGAACACTGAAGCTTTCTTT. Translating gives CASGGRMNTEAFF.

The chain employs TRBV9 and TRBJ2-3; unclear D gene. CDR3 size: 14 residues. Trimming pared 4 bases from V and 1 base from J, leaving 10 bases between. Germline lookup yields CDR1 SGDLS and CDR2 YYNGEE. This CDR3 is CASSPPGGTDTQYF. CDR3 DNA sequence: TGTGCCAGCAGCCCCCCTGGAGGCACAGATACGCAGTATTTT.

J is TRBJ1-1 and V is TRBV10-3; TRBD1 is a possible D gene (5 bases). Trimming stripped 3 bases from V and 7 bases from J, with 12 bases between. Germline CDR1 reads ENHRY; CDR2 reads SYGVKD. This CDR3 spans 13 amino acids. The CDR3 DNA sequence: TGTGCCATCAGTGACGGAGGACAAATTGAAGCTTTCTTT. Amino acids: CAISDGGQIEAFF.